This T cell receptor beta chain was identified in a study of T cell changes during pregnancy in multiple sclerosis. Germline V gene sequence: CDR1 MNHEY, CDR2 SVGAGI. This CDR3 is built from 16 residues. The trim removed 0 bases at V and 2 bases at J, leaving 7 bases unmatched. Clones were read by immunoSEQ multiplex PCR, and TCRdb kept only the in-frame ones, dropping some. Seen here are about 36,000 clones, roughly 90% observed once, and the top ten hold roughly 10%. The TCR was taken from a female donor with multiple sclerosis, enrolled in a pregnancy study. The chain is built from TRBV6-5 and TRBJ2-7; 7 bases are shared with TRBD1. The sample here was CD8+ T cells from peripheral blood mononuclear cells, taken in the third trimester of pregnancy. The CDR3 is CASSYSRGRAAYEQYF. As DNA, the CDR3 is TGTGCCAGCAGTTACTCAAGGGGGCGGGCTGCCTACGAGCAGTACTTC.